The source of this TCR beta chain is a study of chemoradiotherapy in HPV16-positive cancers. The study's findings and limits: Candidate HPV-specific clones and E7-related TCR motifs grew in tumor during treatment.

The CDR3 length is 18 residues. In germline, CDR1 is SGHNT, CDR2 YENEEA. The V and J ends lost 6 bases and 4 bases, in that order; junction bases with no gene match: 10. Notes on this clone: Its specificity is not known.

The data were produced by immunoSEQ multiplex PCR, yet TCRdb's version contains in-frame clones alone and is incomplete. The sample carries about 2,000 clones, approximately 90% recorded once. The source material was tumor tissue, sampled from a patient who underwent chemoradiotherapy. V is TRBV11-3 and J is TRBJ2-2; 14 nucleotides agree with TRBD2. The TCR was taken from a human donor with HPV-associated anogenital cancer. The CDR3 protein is CASSLLGTSGSGTGELFF. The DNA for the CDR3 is TGTGCCAGCAGTCTCCTCGGGACTAGCGGGAGTGGCACCGGGGAGCTGTTTTTT. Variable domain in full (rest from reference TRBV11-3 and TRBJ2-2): EAGVVQSPRYKIIEKKQPVAFWCNPISGHNTLYWYLQNLGQGPELLIRYENEEAVDDSQLPKDRFSAERLKGVDSTLKIQPAELGDSAVYLCASSLLGTSGSGTGELFFGEGSRLTVL.